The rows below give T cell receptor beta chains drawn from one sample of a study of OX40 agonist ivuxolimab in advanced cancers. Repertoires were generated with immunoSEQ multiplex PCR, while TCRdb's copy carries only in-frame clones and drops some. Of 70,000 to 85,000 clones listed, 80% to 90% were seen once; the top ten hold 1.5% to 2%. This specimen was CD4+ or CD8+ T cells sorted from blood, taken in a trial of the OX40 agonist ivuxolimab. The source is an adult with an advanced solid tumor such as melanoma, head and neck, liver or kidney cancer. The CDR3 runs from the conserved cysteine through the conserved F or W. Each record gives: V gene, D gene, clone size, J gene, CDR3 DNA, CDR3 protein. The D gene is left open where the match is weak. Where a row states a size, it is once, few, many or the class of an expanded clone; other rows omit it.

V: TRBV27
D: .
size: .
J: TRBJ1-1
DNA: TGTGCCAGCAGTTCGGCCATCAGGAACACTGAAGCTTTCTTT
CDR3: CASSSAIRNTEAFF

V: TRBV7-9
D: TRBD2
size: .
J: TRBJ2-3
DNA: TGTGCCAGCAGCCGCACTACTAGCGGGGGATCAGATACGCAGTATTTT
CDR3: CASSRTTSGGSDTQYF

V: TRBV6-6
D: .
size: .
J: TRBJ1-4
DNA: TGTGCCAGCATCCTCACGGGGGGGACTAATGAAAAACTGTTTTTT
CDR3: CASILTGGTNEKLFF

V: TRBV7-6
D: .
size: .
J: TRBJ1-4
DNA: TGTGCCAGCAGCACACAATACCGAGGGGAACCTAATGAAAAACTGTTTTTT
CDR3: CASSTQYRGEPNEKLFF

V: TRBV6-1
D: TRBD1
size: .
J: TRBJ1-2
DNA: TGTGCCAGCAGTGACGGGGGACAGGCCTATGGCTACACCTTC
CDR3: CASSDGGQAYGYTF

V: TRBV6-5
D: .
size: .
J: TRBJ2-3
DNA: TGTGCCAGCAGGGGCGGCGGGCCCCGAGATACGCAGTATTTT
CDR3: CASRGGGPRDTQYF

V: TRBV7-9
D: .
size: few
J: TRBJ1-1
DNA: TGTGCCAGCAGCTTAGTAGGGAGGGAAGCTTTCTTT
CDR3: CASSLVGREAFF

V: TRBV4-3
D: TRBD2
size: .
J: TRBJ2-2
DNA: TGCGCCAGCAGCCAAGAGCTTTTAGCGGGGGGAATGGGCACCGGGGAGCTGTTTTTT
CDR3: CASSQELLAGGMGTGELFF

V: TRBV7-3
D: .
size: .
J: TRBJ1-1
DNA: TGTGCCAGCAGTTTAAGGGGGGGCGTTGGCACTGAAGCTTTCTTT
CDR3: CASSLRGGVGTEAFF

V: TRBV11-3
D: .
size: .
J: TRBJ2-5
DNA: TGTGCCAGCAGCTTAGGGGGATCTAATCCCAACCAAGAGACCCAGTACTTC
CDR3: CASSLGGSNPNQETQYF

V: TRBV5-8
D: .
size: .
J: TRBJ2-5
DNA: TGTGCCAGCAGCTTGGTACAGGTCCTGGAGACCCAGTACTTC
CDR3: CASSLVQVLETQYF

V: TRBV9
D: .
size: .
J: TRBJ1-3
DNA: TGTGCCAGCAGCGCCTCTGGAAACACCATATATTTT
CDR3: CASSASGNTIYF

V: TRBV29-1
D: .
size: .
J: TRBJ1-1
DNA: TGCAGCGTTGAGGGGGCACGTGGGAACACTGAAGCTTTCTTT
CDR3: CSVEGARGNTEAFF

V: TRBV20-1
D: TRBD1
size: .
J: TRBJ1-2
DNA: TGCAGTGCTCTGAACAGGGGTGGCTACACCTTC
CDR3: CSALNRGGYTF

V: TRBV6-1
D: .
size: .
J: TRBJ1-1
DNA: TGTGCCAGCAGTACACTCCGGGTGACCGACACTGAAGCTTTCTTT
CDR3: CASSTLRVTDTEAFF

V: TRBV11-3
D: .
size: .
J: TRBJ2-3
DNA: TGTGCCAGCAGCTTAGGAGAGAGCACAGATACGCAGTATTTT
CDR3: CASSLGESTDTQYF

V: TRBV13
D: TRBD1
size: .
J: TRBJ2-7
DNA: TGTGCCAGCAGCTTAAGTGACAGGGGGTCCTACGAGCAGTACTTC
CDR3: CASSLSDRGSYEQYF

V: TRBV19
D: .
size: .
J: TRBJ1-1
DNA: TGTGCCAGCGGCAAGAGGGAGCGGGCCACTGAAGCTTTCTTT
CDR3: CASGKRERATEAFF

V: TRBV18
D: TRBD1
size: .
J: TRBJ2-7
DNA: TGTGCCAGCTCACCACAAAGGACAGGGAGCTACAACGAGCAGTACTTC
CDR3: CASSPQRTGSYNEQYF

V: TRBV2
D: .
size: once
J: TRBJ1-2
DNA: TGTGCCAGCAGTGATTTAACAGGACCTCATGCTTACACCTTC
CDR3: CASSDLTGPHAYTF

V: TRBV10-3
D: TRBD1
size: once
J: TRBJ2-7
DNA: TGTGCCATCAGTGCAGGGGGCGCCGACGAGCAGTACTTC
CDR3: CAISAGGADEQYF

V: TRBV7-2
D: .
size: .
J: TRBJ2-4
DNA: TGTGCCAGCAGTTTAGCCAGGGCGGTTCAGTACTTC
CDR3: CASSLARAVQYF

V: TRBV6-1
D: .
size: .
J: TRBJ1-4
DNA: TGTGCCAGCAGTGAGGGCGTGGGTGAAAAACTGTTTTTT
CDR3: CASSEGVGEKLFF

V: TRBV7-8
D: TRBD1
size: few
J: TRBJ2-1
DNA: TGTGCCAGCCGTAGAATGACAGGGTATGAGCAGTTCTTC
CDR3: CASRRMTGYEQFF

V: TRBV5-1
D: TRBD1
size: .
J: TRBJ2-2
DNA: TGCGCCAGCAGCTTGGAGGTCAGGGGGCGCAGGGACACCGGGGAGCTGTTTTTT
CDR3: CASSLEVRGRRDTGELFF

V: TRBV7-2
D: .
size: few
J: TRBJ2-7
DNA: TGTGCCAGCAGCCTAGTAGCGAGGACCTACGAGCAGTACTTC
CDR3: CASSLVARTYEQYF

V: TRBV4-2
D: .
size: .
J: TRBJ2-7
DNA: TGTGCCAGCAGCCTTCTCAGGGGTACACCCTACGAGCAGTACTTC
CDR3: CASSLLRGTPYEQYF

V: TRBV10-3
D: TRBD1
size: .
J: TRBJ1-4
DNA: TGTGCCACCGGGGGACAGGGGGGAAGGGAAAAACTGTTTTTT
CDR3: CATGGQGGREKLFF

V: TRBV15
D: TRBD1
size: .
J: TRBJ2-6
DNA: TGTGCCACCAGCAGAGAGGGACAGGACCGAAGTACCTACTCTGGGGCCAACGTCCTGACTTTC
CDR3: CATSREGQDRSTYSGANVLTF

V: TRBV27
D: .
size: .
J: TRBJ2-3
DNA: TGTGCCAGCAGTTTACTGGGACTTCGCACAGATACGCAGTATTTT
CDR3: CASSLLGLRTDTQYF

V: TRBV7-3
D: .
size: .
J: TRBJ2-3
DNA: TGTGCCAGCAGCCTAGCTCCCCGACCCACAGATACGCAGTATTTT
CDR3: CASSLAPRPTDTQYF

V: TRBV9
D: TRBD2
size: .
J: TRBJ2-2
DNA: TGTGCCAGCAGCGGTACTAGCGGGAGCTTTACCGGGGAGCTGTTTTTT
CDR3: CASSGTSGSFTGELFF

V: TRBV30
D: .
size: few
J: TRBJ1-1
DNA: TGTGCCTGGATGAGACGGACTGAAGCTTTCTTT
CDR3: CAWMRRTEAFF

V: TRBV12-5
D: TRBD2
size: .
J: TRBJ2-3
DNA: TGTGCTAGTGGAGCCGGGGGACTAGGAAATCTGGGCACAGATACGCAGTATTTT
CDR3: CASGAGGLGNLGTDTQYF

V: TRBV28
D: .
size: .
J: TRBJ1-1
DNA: TGTGCCAGCAGTTCCGGGGGCGGAGGAGTCACTGAAGCTTTCTTT
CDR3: CASSSGGGGVTEAFF

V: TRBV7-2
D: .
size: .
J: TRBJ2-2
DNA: TGTGCCAGCAGCCGCAGAGCGCAGGGAGTGGGGGGTGGAACCGGGGAGCTGTTTTTT
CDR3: CASSRRAQGVGGGTGELFF

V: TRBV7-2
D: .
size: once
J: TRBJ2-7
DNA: TGTGCCAGCAGCGTGATCTACGAGCAGTACTTC
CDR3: CASSVIYEQYF

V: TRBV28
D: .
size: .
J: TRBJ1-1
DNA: TGTGCCAGCAGTACCCCTGACCCCAGGAACACTGAAGCTTTCTTT
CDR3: CASSTPDPRNTEAFF

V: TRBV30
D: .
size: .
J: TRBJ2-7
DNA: TGTGCCTGGGACCCGGGACACCCAGGAATGGGGCAGTACTTC
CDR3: CAWDPGHPGMGQYF

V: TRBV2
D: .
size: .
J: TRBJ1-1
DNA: TGTGCCAGCTGGGACACCTTGGCAGCTTTCTTT
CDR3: CASWDTLAAFF

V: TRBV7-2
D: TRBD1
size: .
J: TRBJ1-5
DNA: TGTGCCAGCAGCTCCGGAAGGGACAGAAGCAATCAGCCCCAGCATTTT
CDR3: CASSSGRDRSNQPQHF

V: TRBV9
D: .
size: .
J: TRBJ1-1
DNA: TGTGCCAGCAGCGTAGCTGGCAGAGCTGAAGCTTTCTTT
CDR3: CASSVAGRAEAFF

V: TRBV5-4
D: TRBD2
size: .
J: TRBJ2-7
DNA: TGTGCCAGCAGCTTGGCGGTAGCGGGGGCGAAAGCCTACGAGCAGTACTTC
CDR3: CASSLAVAGAKAYEQYF

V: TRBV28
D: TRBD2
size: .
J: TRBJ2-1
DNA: TGTGCCAGCAAGCGGGGGTGGGATTCTACTCCGGAGTTCTTC
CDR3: CASKRGWDSTPEFF

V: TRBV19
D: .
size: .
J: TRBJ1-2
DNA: TGTGCCAGTACCAAAGGAGACGGGAAAGCTAACTATGGCTACACCTTC
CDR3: CASTKGDGKANYGYTF

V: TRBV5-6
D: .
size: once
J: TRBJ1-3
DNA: TGTGCCAGCAGCGCACAGGTCACAGGCAGTGGAAACACCATATATTTT
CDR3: CASSAQVTGSGNTIYF

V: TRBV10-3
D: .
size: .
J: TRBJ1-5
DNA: TGTGCCACCCAGACAGGAGGCCAGCCCCAGCATTTT
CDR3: CATQTGGQPQHF

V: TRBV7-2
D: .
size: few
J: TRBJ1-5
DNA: TGTGCCAGCAGCTTAAGGGGAAGGGCCCGAGGAAGCAATCAGCCCCAGCATTTT
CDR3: CASSLRGRARGSNQPQHF

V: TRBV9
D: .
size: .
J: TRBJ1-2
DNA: TGTGCCAGCAGCGCCCAAAGGGGGGACTATGGCTACACCTTC
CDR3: CASSAQRGDYGYTF

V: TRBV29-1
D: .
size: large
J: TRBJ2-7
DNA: TGCAGCGTCGAGAAGGAGGCAGAGCAGTACTTC
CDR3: CSVEKEAEQYF

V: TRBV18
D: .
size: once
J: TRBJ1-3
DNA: TGTGCCAGCTCACCCGTGGGGGCTGGTGGAAACACCATATATTTT
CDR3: CASSPVGAGGNTIYF

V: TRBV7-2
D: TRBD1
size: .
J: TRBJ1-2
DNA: TGTGCCAGCAGTAGGGACAGGGAAGGCTACACCTTC
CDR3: CASSRDREGYTF

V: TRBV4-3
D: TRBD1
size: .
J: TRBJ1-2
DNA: TGCGCCAGCAGCCAAGGTCCAGGGGGCTATGGCTACACCTTC
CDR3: CASSQGPGGYGYTF

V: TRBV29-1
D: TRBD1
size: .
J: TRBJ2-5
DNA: TGCAGCGTTGAACTAGGGACAGGGATTCAAGAGACCCAGTACTTC
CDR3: CSVELGTGIQETQYF

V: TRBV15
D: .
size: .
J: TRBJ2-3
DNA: TGTGCCACCAGCAGAGGGGGGGTGAGCACAGATACGCAGTATTTT
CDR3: CATSRGGVSTDTQYF

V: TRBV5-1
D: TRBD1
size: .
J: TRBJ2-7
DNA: TGCGCCAGCAGATATGGACAGGCCTACGAGCAGTACTTC
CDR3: CASRYGQAYEQYF

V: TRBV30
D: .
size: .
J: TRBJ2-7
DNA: TGTGCCTGGAGCAGAGGGACCTACTACGAGCAGTACTTC
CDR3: CAWSRGTYYEQYF

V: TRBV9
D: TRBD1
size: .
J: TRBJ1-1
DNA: TGTGCCAGCAGCATTGGACAGGGCGCGGAAGCTTTCTTT
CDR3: CASSIGQGAEAFF

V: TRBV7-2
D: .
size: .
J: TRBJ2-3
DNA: TGTGCCAGCAGCTTCCCCCCTCCCCCAGATACGCAGTATTTT
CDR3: CASSFPPPPDTQYF